A selection of T cell receptor beta chains follows, all from one sample in a study of T cell clusters in autoimmune cytopenias. TCRdb reprocessed the multiplex PCR reads and stores each CDR3 protein as one record, lacking DNA. Its table records about 9,500 distinct CDR3 sequences. The sequenced material came from peripheral blood. These receptors were taken from a human donor with an autoimmune cytopenia or autoimmune hepatitis (not recorded which). Both conserved end residues are part of each CDR3. Each record gives: CDR3 protein, V gene, clone size, J gene. The listing skips clone size in some rows; elsewhere it reads once, few, many or a size class.

CASRSRGAGYTF TRBV28 . TRBJ1-2
CSARDLTSREGTEQYF TRBV20-1 . TRBJ2-7
CASSGPTFSYEQYF TRBV6-5 . TRBJ2-7
CASSNRDRDLYEQYF TRBV7-9 . TRBJ2-7
CASSKGHSNQPQHF TRBV7-9 . TRBJ1-5
CASSTRDGMAETQYF TRBV9 . TRBJ2-5
CAISEANRGRVPQHF TRBV10-3 . TRBJ1-5
CASSSNSLDTQYF TRBV6-5 . TRBJ2-3
CASRSAQGIATEAFF TRBV19 . TRBJ1-1
CASSQANSPLHF TRBV4-2 . TRBJ1-6
CASSDRPYEQYF TRBV2 . TRBJ2-7
CASSPGINSPLHF TRBV19 . TRBJ1-6
CSPGGLAGVVDTQYF TRBV29-1 . TRBJ2-3
CASSFGGAETQYF TRBV5-1 . TRBJ2-5
CASSPYTIYNSPLHF TRBV5-6 medium-sized TRBJ1-6
CASSSLTNQPQHF TRBV7-2 . TRBJ1-5
CSAIEPGGDTEAFF TRBV20-1 . TRBJ1-1
CASRSAETGLNNEQFF TRBV12-3/TRBV12-4 . TRBJ2-1
CASSGTTRLRNTIYF TRBV19 . TRBJ1-3
CASSPAGGGTTQYF TRBV19 medium-sized TRBJ2-5
CASSQKAGQTSGANVLTF TRBV6-1 . TRBJ2-6
CASSVAGGQADTQYF TRBV9 . TRBJ2-3
CASSPRTSGSVGTGELFF TRBV27 . TRBJ2-2
CASSTREQGDINTEAFF TRBV6-5 medium-sized TRBJ1-1
CASSLVREELFF TRBV7-9 . TRBJ2-2
CASSLRRGSTGNTIYF TRBV13 medium-sized TRBJ1-3